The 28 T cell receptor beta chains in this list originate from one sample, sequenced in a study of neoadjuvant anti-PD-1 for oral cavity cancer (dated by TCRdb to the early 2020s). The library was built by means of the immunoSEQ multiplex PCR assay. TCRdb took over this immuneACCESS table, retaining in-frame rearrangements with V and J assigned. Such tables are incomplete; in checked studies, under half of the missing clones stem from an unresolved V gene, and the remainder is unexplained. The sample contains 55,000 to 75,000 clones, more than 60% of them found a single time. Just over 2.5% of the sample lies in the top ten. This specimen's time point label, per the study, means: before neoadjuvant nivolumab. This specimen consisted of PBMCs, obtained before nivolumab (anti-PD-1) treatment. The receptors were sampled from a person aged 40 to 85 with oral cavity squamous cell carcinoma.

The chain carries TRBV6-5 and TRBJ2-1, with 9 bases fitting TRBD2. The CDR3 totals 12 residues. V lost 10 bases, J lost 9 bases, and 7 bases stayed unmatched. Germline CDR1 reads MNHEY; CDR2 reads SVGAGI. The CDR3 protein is CATLSGSGEQFF. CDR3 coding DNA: TGTGCCACCCTTAGCGGGAGCGGTGAGCAGTTCTTC.

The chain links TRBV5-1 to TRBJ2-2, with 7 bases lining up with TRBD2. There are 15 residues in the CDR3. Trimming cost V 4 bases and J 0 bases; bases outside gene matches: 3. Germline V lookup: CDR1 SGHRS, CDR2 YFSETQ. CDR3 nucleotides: TGCGCCAGCAGCCCACTAGCGTCGAACACCGGGGAGCTGTTTTTT. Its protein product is CASSPLASNTGELFF. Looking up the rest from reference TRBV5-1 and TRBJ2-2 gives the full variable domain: KAGVTQTPRYLIKTRGQQVTLSCSPISGHRSVSWYQQTPGQGLQFLFEYFSETQRNKGNFPGRFSGRQFSNSRSEMNVSTLELGDSALYLCASSPLASNTGELFFGEGSRLTVL.

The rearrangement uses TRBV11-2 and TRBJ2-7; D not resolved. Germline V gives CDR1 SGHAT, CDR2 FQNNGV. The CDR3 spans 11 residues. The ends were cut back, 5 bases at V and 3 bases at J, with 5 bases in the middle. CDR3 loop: CASSPNYEQYF. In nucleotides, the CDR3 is TGTGCCAGCAGCCCGAACTACGAGCAGTACTTC.

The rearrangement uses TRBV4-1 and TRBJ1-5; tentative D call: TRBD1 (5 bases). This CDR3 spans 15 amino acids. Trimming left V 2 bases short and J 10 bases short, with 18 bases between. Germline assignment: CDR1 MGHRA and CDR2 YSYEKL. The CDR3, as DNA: TGCGCCAGCAGCCAACCCGGGACCCGCGGCGAACCCCAGCATTTT. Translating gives CASSQPGTRGEPQHF.

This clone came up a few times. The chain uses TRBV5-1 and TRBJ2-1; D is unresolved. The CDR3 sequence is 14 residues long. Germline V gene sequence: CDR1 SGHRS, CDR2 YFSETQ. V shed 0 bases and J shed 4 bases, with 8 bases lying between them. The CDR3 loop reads CASSLAGFYNEQFF. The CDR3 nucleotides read TGCGCCAGCAGCTTGGCTGGATTTTACAATGAGCAGTTCTTC.

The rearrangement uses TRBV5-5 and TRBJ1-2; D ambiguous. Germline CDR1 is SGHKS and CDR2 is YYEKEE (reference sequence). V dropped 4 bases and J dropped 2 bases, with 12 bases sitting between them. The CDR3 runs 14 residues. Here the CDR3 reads CASSGRVGNYGYTF. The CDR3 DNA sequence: TGTGCCAGCAGCGGTAGGGTAGGAAACTATGGCTACACCTTC.

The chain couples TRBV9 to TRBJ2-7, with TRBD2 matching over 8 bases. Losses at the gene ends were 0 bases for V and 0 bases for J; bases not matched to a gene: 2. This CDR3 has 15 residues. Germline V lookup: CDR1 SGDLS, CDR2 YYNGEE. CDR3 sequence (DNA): TGTGCCAGCAGCGTAGAAGGGACTAGCTCCTACGAGCAGTACTTC. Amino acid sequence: CASSVEGTSSYEQYF.

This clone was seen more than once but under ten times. The CDR3 reads CSYRTGDSYEQYF. The CDR3 bases are TGCAGCTATCGGACAGGGGACTCCTACGAGCAGTACTTC. This chain joins TRBV29-1 and TRBJ2-7; TRBD1 matches at 9 bases. V shed 8 bases, J shed 0 bases, and the junction held 5 bases outside the gene matches. This CDR3 is built from 13 residues. In germline, CDR1 is SQVTM, CDR2 ANQGSEA.

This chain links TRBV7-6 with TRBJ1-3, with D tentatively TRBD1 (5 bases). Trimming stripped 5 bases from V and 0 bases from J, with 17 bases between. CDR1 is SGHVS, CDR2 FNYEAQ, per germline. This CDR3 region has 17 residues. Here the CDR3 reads CASSLGGGEISGNTIYF. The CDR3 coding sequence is TGTGCCAGCAGCCTGGGTGGGGGAGAAATCTCTGGAAACACCATATATTTT.

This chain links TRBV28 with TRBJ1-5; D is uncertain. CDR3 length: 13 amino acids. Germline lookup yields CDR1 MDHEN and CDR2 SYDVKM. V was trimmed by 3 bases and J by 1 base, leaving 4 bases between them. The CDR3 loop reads CASSFGSNQPQHF. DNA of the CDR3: TGTGCCAGCAGTTTCGGGAGCAATCAGCCCCAGCATTTT.

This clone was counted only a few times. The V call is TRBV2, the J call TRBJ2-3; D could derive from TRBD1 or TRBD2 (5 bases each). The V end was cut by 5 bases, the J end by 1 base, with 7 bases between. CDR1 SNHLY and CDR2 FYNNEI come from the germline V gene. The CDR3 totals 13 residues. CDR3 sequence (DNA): TGTGCCAGCAGTCTGGGGGGCACAGATACGCAGTATTTT. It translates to CASSLGGTDTQYF.

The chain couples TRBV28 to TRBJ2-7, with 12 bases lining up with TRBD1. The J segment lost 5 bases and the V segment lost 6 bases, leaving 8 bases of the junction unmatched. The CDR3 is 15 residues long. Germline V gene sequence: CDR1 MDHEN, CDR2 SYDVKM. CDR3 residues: CASRTSGTGGDEQYF. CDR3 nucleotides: TGTGCCAGCAGAACTTCCGGGACAGGGGGCGACGAGCAGTACTTC. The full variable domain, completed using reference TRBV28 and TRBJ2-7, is DVKVTQSSRYLVKRTGEKVFLECVQDMDHENMFWYRQDPGLGLRLIYFSYDVKMKEKGDIPEGYSVSREKKERFSLILESASTNQTSMYLCASRTSGTGGDEQYFGPGTRLTVT.

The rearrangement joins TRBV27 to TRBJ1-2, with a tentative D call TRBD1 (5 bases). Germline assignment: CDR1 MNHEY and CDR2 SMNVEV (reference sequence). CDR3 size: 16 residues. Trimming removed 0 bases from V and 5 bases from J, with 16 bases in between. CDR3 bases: TGTGCCAGCAGTTTATCCACAGGAAAAGGGAGATATGGCTACACCTTC. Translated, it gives CASSLSTGKGRYGYTF.

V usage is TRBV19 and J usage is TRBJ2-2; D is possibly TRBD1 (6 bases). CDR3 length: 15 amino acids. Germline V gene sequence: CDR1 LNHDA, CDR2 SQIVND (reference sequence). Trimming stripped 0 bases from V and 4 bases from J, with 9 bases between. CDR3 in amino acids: CASSIEQGSTGELFF. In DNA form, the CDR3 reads TGTGCCAGTAGTATAGAACAGGGCTCCACCGGGGAGCTGTTTTTT.

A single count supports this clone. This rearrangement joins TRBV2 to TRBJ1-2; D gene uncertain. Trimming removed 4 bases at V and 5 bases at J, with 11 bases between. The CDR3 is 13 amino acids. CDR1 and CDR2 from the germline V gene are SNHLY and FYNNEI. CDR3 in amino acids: CASSGSELYGYTF. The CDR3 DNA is TGTGCCAGCAGTGGTTCCGAACTATATGGCTACACCTTC.

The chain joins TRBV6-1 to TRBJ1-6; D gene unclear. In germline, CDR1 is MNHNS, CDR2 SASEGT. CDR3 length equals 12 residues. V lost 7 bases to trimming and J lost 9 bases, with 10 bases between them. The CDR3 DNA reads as TGTGCCAGCAATAGGTCCCCTTCACCCCTCCACTTT. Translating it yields CASNRSPSPLHF.

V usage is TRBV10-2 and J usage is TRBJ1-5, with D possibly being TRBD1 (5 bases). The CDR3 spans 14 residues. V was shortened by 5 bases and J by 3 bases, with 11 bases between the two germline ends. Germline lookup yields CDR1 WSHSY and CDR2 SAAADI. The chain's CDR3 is CASSWAGNNQPQHF. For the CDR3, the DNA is TGCGCCAGCAGTTGGGCAGGGAACAATCAGCCCCAGCATTTT.

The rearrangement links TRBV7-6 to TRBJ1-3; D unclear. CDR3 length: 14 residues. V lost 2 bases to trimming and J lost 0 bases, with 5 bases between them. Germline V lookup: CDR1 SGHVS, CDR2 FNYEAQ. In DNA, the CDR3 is TGTGCCAGCAGCTTAACCCCCTCTGGAAACACCATATATTTT. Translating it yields CASSLTPSGNTIYF.

The CDR3 DNA reads as TGTGCCAGTAGTACGAGTTACACTGAAGCTTTCTTT. Encoded protein: CASSTSYTEAFF. The chain uses TRBV19 and TRBJ1-1; D is ambiguous. Deletions cut 4 bases from V and 3 bases from J, with 6 bases between. This CDR3 contains 12 residues. Germline assignment: CDR1 LNHDA and CDR2 SQIVND (reference sequence).

Here the CDR3 DNA reads TGCGCCAGCAGCCAAGGGGCCCCAGGGGACGTAAGCTCCTATAATTCACCCCTCCACTTT. Protein sequence: CASSQGAPGDVSSYNSPLHF. This chain joins TRBV4-1 and TRBJ1-6, with a tentative D call TRBD1 (6 bases). V was trimmed by 1 base and J by 0 bases, leaving 19 bases between them. The CDR3 extends over 20 amino acids. CDR1 is MGHRA, CDR2 YSYEKL, per germline.

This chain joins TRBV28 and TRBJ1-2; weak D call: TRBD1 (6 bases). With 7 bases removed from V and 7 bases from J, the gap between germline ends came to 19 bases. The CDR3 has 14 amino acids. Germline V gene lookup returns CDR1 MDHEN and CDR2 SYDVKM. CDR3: CASIPLTGWFGYTF. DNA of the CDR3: TGTGCCAGCATTCCCCTTACAGGGTGGTTTGGCTACACCTTC.

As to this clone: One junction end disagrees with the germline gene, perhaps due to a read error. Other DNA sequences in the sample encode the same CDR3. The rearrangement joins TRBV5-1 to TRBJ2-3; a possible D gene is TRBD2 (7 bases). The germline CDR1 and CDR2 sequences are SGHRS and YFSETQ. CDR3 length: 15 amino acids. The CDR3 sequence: CASSADSSAGDTQYF. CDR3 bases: TGCGCCAGCAGCGCGGACAGTTCGGCGGGAGATACACAGTATTTT.

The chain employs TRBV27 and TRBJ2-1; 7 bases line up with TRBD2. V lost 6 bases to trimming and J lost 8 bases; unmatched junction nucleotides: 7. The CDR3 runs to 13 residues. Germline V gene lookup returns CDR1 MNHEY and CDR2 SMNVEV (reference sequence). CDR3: CASRTSSLHEQFF. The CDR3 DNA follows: TGTGCCAGCAGGACTAGCAGTCTCCATGAGCAGTTCTTC.

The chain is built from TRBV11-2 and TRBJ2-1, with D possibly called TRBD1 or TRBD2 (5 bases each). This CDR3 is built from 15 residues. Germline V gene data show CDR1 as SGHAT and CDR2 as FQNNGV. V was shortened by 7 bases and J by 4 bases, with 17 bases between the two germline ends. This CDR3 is CASTGNRDAYNEQFF. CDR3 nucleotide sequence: TGTGCCAGCACCGGCAACCGGGACGCATACAATGAGCAGTTCTTC.

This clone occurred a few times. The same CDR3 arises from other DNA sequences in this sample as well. CDR3 DNA: TGTGCCAGCAGCTTGACAGGGGGCACAGATACGCAGTATTTT. It is translated as CASSLTGGTDTQYF. The rearrangement uses TRBV7-7 and TRBJ2-3, with TRBD1 identical over 8 bases. The CDR3 has 14 amino acids. J lost 1 base, V lost 3 bases, and 0 bases had no gene match. CDR1 SSHAT and CDR2 FNYEAQ come from the germline V gene (reference sequence).

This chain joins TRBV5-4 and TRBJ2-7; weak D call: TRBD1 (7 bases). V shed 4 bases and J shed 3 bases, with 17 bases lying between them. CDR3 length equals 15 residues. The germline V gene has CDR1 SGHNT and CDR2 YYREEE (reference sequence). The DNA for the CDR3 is TGTGCCAGCAGCCGCGCGGGACAGACCCACTACGAGCAGTACTTC. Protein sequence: CASSRAGQTHYEQYF.

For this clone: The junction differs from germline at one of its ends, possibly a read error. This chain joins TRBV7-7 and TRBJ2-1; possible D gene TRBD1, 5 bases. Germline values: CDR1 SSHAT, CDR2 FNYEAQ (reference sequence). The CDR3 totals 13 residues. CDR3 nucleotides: TGTGCTAGCAGCTTAGACAGCTACAATGAGCAGTTCTTC. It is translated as CASSLDSYNEQFF.

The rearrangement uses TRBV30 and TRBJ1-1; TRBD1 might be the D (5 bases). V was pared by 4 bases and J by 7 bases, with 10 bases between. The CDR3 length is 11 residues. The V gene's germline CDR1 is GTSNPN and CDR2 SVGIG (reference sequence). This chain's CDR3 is CAWIGHFEAFF. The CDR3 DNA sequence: TGTGCCTGGATCGGACACTTTGAAGCTTTCTTT. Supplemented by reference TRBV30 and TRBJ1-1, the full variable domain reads SQTIHQWPATLVQPVGSPLSLECTVEGTSNPNLYWYRQAAGRGLQLLFYSVGIGQISSEVPQNLSASRPQDRQFILSSKKLLLSDSGFYLCAWIGHFEAFFGQGTRLTVV.